What follows are 10 T cell receptor beta chains derived from one specimen sequenced in a study of early T cells in non-severe SARS-CoV-2 infection. TCRdb used MiXCR to reprocess the 5' RACE reads, holding one entry per CDR3 protein. The sample includes around 39,000 distinct CDR3 sequences, roughly 7.9% of them seen just once. Sequenced material: whole blood, taken at baseline. The source of these receptors is an adult who was a healthcare worker with PCR-confirmed SARS-CoV-2 infection or an uninfected control (not recorded which).

In its sample, this clonotype was seen a few times. V and J are TRBV11-2 and TRBJ2-7; 8 nucleotides align to TRBD1. The CDR3 length is 14 residues. CDR1 is SGHAT and CDR2 is FQNNGV in the germline V gene. With V trimmed by 1 base and J by 4 bases, 3 bases remained unmatched. The CDR3 is CASSLGRGQYEQYF. In nucleotides, the CDR3 is TGTGCCAGCAGCTTAGGCAGGGGGCAATACGAGCAGTACTTC.

The chain combines TRBV5-1 with TRBJ2-2; D is tentatively TRBD1 or TRBD2 (7 bases each). The CDR3 is 15 amino acids. Trimming removed 6 bases at V and 1 base at J, with 13 bases between. Germline-derived CDR1 and CDR2 are SGHRS and YFSETQ. The CDR3 nucleotides are TGCGCCAGCAAGGGGGCTAGCGGGAACACCGGGGAGCTGTTTTTT. This translates into CASKGASGNTGELFF.

The chain joins TRBV7-9 to TRBJ1-2; 7 nucleotides line up with TRBD1. The junction had 9 bases not matched to a gene; V was cut back by 5 bases and J by 0 bases. CDR1 is SEHNR, CDR2 FQNEAQ, per germline (reference sequence). The CDR3 covers 16 residues. This chain's CDR3 is CASSDRGTVANYGYTF. CDR3 bases: TGTGCCAGCAGCGACAGAGGGACAGTAGCTAACTATGGCTACACCTTC.

This clonotype came up a few times. The chain has TRBV20-1 and TRBJ1-5; D is undetermined. The CDR3 sequence is 14 residues long. Trimming took 1 base from V and 5 from J, leaving 12 bases between them. Germline lookup yields CDR1 DFQATT and CDR2 SNEGSKA (reference sequence). This CDR3 is CSARARREHQPQHF. The CDR3 DNA sequence: TGCAGTGCTAGAGCTCGGCGGGAACATCAGCCCCAGCATTTT.

In its sample, this clonotype was seen many times. J is TRBJ2-6 and V is TRBV10-3; possible D gene TRBD1, 5 bases. The V gene's germline CDR1 is ENHRY and CDR2 SYGVKD. V gave up 1 base and J gave up 4 bases, with 11 bases separating them. This CDR3 contains 16 residues. CDR3 loop: CAISEFQGPGANVLTF. The CDR3 region has the DNA TGTGCCATCAGTGAGTTCCAGGGTCCCGGGGCCAACGTCCTGACTTTC.

This clonotype occurred a few times. J is TRBJ2-6 and V is TRBV11-2; D gene uncertain. This CDR3 has 15 amino acids. The germline V gene encodes CDR1 SGHAT and CDR2 FQNNGV. The ends were cut back, 1 base at V and 4 bases at J, with 8 bases in the middle. The CDR3 region is CASSLGAAGANVLTF. DNA for the CDR3: TGTGCCAGCAGCTTAGGGGCAGCCGGGGCCAACGTCCTGACTTTC.

This clonotype was seen many times. The chain uses TRBV20-1 and TRBJ2-3; TRBD1 aligns across 7 bases. V was clipped by 7 bases and J by 5 bases; unmatched bases: 12. This CDR3 is built from 14 residues. The germline V gene has CDR1 DFQATT and CDR2 SNEGSKA (reference sequence). The CDR3 here is CSGGRTGGKDTQYF. In nucleotides, the CDR3 is TGCAGTGGGGGTCGGACAGGAGGCAAAGATACGCAGTATTTT.

This chain joins TRBV27 and TRBJ2-3; no reliable D call. The CDR3 covers 14 residues. V lost 0 bases and J lost 0, with 4 bases in between. Germline V gene sequence: CDR1 MNHEY, CDR2 SMNVEV (reference sequence). Here the CDR3 DNA reads TGTGCCAGCAGTTTATCGGAGAGCACAGATACGCAGTATTTT. The encoded protein is CASSLSESTDTQYF.

In this sample, this clonotype turned up many times. CDR3 nucleotide sequence: TGCAGTGCTAGGGCCGGACGGTTGAACACTGAAGCTTTCTTT. Encoded protein: CSARAGRLNTEAFF. The chain combines TRBV20-1 with TRBJ1-1; D unresolved. The CDR3 runs to 14 residues. Between the trimmed V and J ends, which lost 3 bases and 0 bases, there was a span of 11 bases. The germline CDR1 and CDR2 sequences are DFQATT and SNEGSKA (reference sequence).

This clonotype appeared a few times. The chain couples TRBV9 to TRBJ2-4, with unresolved D. The length of the CDR3 is 15 residues. V was trimmed by 4 bases and J by 0 bases, leaving 11 bases between them. Germline CDR1 SGDLS, CDR2 YYNGEE. As DNA, the CDR3 is TGTGCCAGCAGCCCCCACACCTTAGCCAAAAACATTCAGTACTTC. Protein sequence: CASSPHTLAKNIQYF.